These T cell receptor beta chains were read from a single sample in a study of early T cells in non-severe SARS-CoV-2 infection. In TCRdb, the 5' RACE reads were re-called with MiXCR into one record per CDR3 protein. The sample includes approximately 65,000 distinct CDR3 sequences, around 11% of them seen just once. The specimen was whole blood, collected at baseline. These receptors were taken from an adult who was a healthcare worker with PCR-confirmed SARS-CoV-2 infection or an uninfected control (not recorded which). The CDR3 runs from the conserved cysteine through the conserved F or W. A D gene is named only where the DNA matches it firmly. Clone sizes are given selectively: once, few, many, or a class where the clone is expanded.

V gene,D gene,CDR3 length,clone size,J gene,CDR3 DNA,CDR3 protein
TRBV24-1,.,14,.,TRBJ1-3,TGTGCCACCAGTGTCGGGTTCTCTGGAAACACCATATATTTT,CATSVGFSGNTIYF
TRBV7-8,.,14,few,TRBJ2-5,TGTGCCAGCAGCTTAGTTATTCAGAGGGAGACCCAGTACTTC,CASSLVIQRETQYF
TRBV19,.,12,few,TRBJ1-5,TGTGCCAGTAGTAGGGGTTTGCAGCCCCAGCATTTT,CASSRGLQPQHF
TRBV15,.,14,few,TRBJ2-5,TGTGCCACCAGCAGAGTCGGGCGTCAAGAGACCCAGTACTTC,CATSRVGRQETQYF
TRBV6-2/TRBV6-3,TRBD2,13,few,TRBJ2-1,TGTGCCAGCGAGCGGGGACCATACAATGAGCAGTTCTTC,CASERGPYNEQFF
TRBV12-3/TRBV12-4,TRBD1,15,few,TRBJ1-4,TGTGCCAGCACTCCGAGCGGGACAGGGGTGGAAAAACTGTTTTTT,CASTPSGTGVEKLFF
TRBV6-2/TRBV6-3,.,15,.,TRBJ2-5,TGTGCCAGCAGTTACTCAAATCGTCGGCAAGAGACCCAGTACTTC,CASSYSNRRQETQYF
TRBV7-9,TRBD2,15,few,TRBJ2-7,TGTGCCAGCAGCCCCGGGACTAGCCCAACCTACGAGCAGTACTTC,CASSPGTSPTYEQYF
TRBV3-1,.,15,few,TRBJ2-7,TGTGCCAGCAGCCAAAGAGGGGATGGTTCCTACGAGCAGTACTTC,CASSQRGDGSYEQYF
TRBV20-1,.,13,many,TRBJ2-7,TGCAGTGCTAGAGATCCCTCCCGCTACGAGCAGTACTTC,CSARDPSRYEQYF
TRBV12-5,.,15,.,TRBJ2-7,TGTGCTAGTGGTTTGGTAATACGTAGCTCCTACGAGCAGTACTTC,CASGLVIRSSYEQYF
TRBV5-1,TRBD1,16,few,TRBJ1-5,TGCGCCAGCAGCTTGGCGTCGACAGGGGGTAATCAGCCCCAGCATTTT,CASSLASTGGNQPQHF
TRBV7-6,.,14,.,TRBJ2-2,TGTGCCAGCAGCTTATTGATGGCCACCGGGGAGCTGTTTTTT,CASSLLMATGELFF
TRBV6-6,TRBD1,14,.,TRBJ1-4,TGTGCCAGCAGTGCTCGACAGGGTAATGAAAAACTGTTTTTT,CASSARQGNEKLFF
TRBV12-3/TRBV12-4,.,13,.,TRBJ2-1,TGTGCCAGCAGTTTCCGGGGCCTCAATGAGCAGTTCTTC,CASSFRGLNEQFF
TRBV12-3/TRBV12-4,.,15,.,TRBJ2-7,TGTGCCAGCAGTTCTTACGCGACCGACCGAGACGAGCAGTACTTC,CASSSYATDRDEQYF
TRBV12-3/TRBV12-4,.,13,.,TRBJ2-3,TGTGCCAGCAGTTTTTCGGGCCCAGATACGCAGTATTTT,CASSFSGPDTQYF
TRBV20-1,.,13,many,TRBJ1-5,TGCAGTGCTGGGGATAATAGCAATCAGCCCCAGCATTTT,CSAGDNSNQPQHF
TRBV12-5,.,12,many,TRBJ2-1,TGTGCTAGTGGTTCTGCCGGGGGTGAGCAGTTCTTC,CASGSAGGEQFF
TRBV5-5,TRBD1,15,.,TRBJ2-1,TGTGCCAGCAGCTTAGTCCCGGGACAGTACAATGAGCAGTTCTTC,CASSLVPGQYNEQFF
TRBV7-2,.,16,many,TRBJ2-6,TGTGCCAGCAGCTTAAATCAGGTTTCTGGGGCCAACGTCCTGACTTTC,CASSLNQVSGANVLTF
TRBV3-1,.,15,.,TRBJ2-7,TGTGCCAGCAGCCACTCCCCAGGGAGCTCCTACGAGCAGTACTTC,CASSHSPGSSYEQYF
TRBV6-4,.,13,.,TRBJ2-3,TGTGCCAGCAGTCCCGGGGGTAGGAATACGCAGTATTTT,CASSPGGRNTQYF
TRBV27,TRBD2,15,.,TRBJ2-3,TGTGCCAGCAGTTACAAGCGGGGGGGCACAGATACGCAGTATTTT,CASSYKRGGTDTQYF
TRBV12-5,.,16,.,TRBJ2-5,TGTGCTAGTGGTTTGGGCCTACAGGGAGTTGGAGAGACCCAGTACTTC,CASGLGLQGVGETQYF
TRBV6-6,TRBD1,13,.,TRBJ1-2,TGTGCCAGCAGGCACACAGGGGCCTATGGCTACACCTTC,CASRHTGAYGYTF
TRBV7-9,TRBD1,18,few,TRBJ2-7,TGTGCCAGCAGCTCCGGACAGGGGGCTAACTCCGTCTCCTACGAGCAGTACTTC,CASSSGQGANSVSYEQYF
TRBV21-1,.,15,.,TRBJ2-7,TGTGCCAGCAGCAAAGGGCCGAATAAAGGGGGCGAGCAGTACTTC,CASSKGPNKGGEQYF
TRBV20-1,.,14,many,TRBJ2-1,TGCAGTGCCCAGCCAGGGGGGTACTACAATGAGCAGTTCTTC,CSAQPGGYYNEQFF
TRBV12-3/TRBV12-4,TRBD1,15,few,TRBJ1-5,TGTGCCAGCAGCCCGGGACAGGGAATGACACAGCCCCAGCATTTT,CASSPGQGMTQPQHF
TRBV18,TRBD1,15,.,TRBJ1-5,TGTGCCAGCTCACCAGATCAGGGGGGCAATCAGCCCCAGCATTTT,CASSPDQGGNQPQHF
TRBV6-1,TRBD2,13,few,TRBJ2-4,TGTGCCAGCAGTGATGTCCTAGCGGGGTATCAGTACTTC,CASSDVLAGYQYF
TRBV29-1,.,13,many,TRBJ2-7,TGCAGCGTTCGTCGATCGGGTCCCTACGAGCAGTACTTC,CSVRRSGPYEQYF
TRBV6-2/TRBV6-3,.,13,.,TRBJ2-7,TGTGCCAGCAGTTACCGTGACTCCGCCGAGCAGTACTTC,CASSYRDSAEQYF
TRBV5-4,TRBD1,14,few,TRBJ1-6,TGTGCCAGCAGCTCCCGGGACAGAGATTCACCCCTCCACTTT,CASSSRDRDSPLHF
TRBV30,TRBD1,17,.,TRBJ2-7,TGTGCCTGGGAGCCCTCCGACAGGGGGCTTGCTGACTACGAGCAGTACTTC,CAWEPSDRGLADYEQYF
TRBV2,.,13,.,TRBJ2-7,TGTGTCACAAGGCAGGGTGCATCCTACGAGCAGTACTTC,CVTRQGASYEQYF
TRBV15,.,14,many,TRBJ2-1,TGTGCCACCAGCAGAGATCTAGTATCACATGAGCAGTTCTTC,CATSRDLVSHEQFF
TRBV12-3/TRBV12-4,.,13,.,TRBJ1-1,TGTGCCAGCAGTTGGCAAGCGAACACTGAAGCTTTCTTT,CASSWQANTEAFF
TRBV2,TRBD2,14,.,TRBJ2-3,TGTGCCAGCAGGGCTGGACTAGCGTCGGATACGCAGTATTTT,CASRAGLASDTQYF
TRBV20-1,TRBD1,17,.,TRBJ2-3,TGCAGTGCTGGGCCCCTCCTGGACAGGGTGAGCACAGATACGCAGTATTTT,CSAGPLLDRVSTDTQYF
TRBV30,TRBD2,15,few,TRBJ2-3,TGTGCCTGGAGTGTACTAGCGAGCCTCACAGATACGCAGTATTTT,CAWSVLASLTDTQYF
TRBV19,.,14,.,TRBJ1-4,TGTGCCAGTAGTGTACTCCGGATAGGTGAAAAACTGTTTTTT,CASSVLRIGEKLFF
TRBV3-1,TRBD1,16,few,TRBJ2-7,TGTGCCAGCAGCCCTTGGAGGGACAGGGCCTCCTACGAGCAGTACTTC,CASSPWRDRASYEQYF
TRBV7-9,TRBD2,18,few,TRBJ2-2,TGTGCCAGCAGCCCAGGACTAGCGGGGGCCACGAACACCGGGGAGCTGTTTTTT,CASSPGLAGATNTGELFF
TRBV3-1,.,13,few,TRBJ1-1,TGTGCCAGCAGCCCCCGGCGGCGCAATGAAGCTTTCTTT,CASSPRRRNEAFF
TRBV7-2,TRBD1,16,.,TRBJ2-5,TGTGCCAGCAGCTCGACAGGGGTGTGGTACCAAGAGACCCAGTACTTC,CASSSTGVWYQETQYF
TRBV7-2,.,12,few,TRBJ1-2,TGTGCCAGCAGCAACTATAATCGGGGCTACACCTTC,CASSNYNRGYTF
TRBV14,.,15,few,TRBJ2-6,TGTGCCAGCAGCCAAAACCTCCGAGGGGCCAACGTCCTGACTTTC,CASSQNLRGANVLTF
TRBV12-3/TRBV12-4,.,14,few,TRBJ2-1,TGTGCCAGCAGTTTAGGGGGGGAGCGGCCCAATCAGTTCTTC,CASSLGGERPNQFF
TRBV5-1,.,17,.,TRBJ2-5,TGCGCCAGCAGTCGGAGCCCGGAGTCTACCCGATGGGAGACCCAGTACTTC,CASSRSPESTRWETQYF
TRBV6-2/TRBV6-3,.,16,few,TRBJ1-5,TGTGCCACCCGACGGCCAGATAGCCTTGGCAATCAGCCCCAGCATTTT,CATRRPDSLGNQPQHF
TRBV6-1,.,16,few,TRBJ2-1,TGTGCCAGCGTGAGCCGGACAGGTGGGGAGGACAATGAGCAGTTCTTC,CASVSRTGGEDNEQFF
TRBV20-1,.,16,.,TRBJ2-3,TGCAGTGCTAGTACCCGTAGCGGAGACCGCACAGATACGCAGTATTTT,CSASTRSGDRTDTQYF
TRBV19,TRBD1,15,.,TRBJ1-1,TGTGCCAGTAGTGGTTGGGACAGGCCGAACACTGAAGCTTTCTTT,CASSGWDRPNTEAFF
TRBV13,.,14,.,TRBJ2-3,TGTGCCAGCACCGGGAGACTAGAGATAGATACGCAGTATTTT,CASTGRLEIDTQYF